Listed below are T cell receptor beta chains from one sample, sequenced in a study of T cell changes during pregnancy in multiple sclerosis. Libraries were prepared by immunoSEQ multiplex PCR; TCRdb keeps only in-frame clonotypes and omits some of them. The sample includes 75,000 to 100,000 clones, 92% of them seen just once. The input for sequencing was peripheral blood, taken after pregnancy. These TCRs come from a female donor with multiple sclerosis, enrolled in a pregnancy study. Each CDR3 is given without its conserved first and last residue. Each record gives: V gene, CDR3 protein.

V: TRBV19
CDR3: ASSRGRLYEQY

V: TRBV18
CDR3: ASSPGQGTGQPQH

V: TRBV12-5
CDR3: ASGLVPGGGSNQPQH

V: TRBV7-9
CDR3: ASSLGVIQPSEQY

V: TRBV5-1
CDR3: ASSFEGGAYEQY

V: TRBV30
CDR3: AWSEPPSGREVGELF

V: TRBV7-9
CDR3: ASSFGNLGQGVSDTQY

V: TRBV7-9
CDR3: ASSIQTYEQY

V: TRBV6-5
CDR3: ASSYGGGEENGYT

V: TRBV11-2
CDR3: ASSLEWTVNYGYT

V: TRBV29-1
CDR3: SVEGAGDVRSHFTDTQY

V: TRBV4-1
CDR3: ASSQDPSITDTQY

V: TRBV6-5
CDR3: ASSGGTGDNSPLH

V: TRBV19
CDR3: ASRPGGANYGYT

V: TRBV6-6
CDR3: ASSPWEGPITDTQY

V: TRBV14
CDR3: ASSHGTSAFYEQY

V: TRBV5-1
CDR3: ASSLGGDYNEQF

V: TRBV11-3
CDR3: ASSPRTGSDTQY

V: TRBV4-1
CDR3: ASSLGTGDTEAF

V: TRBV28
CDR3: ASSSARRMNTEAF

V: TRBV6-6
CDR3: ASSYSEGNTEAF

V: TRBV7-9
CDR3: ASSSIRGQGELF

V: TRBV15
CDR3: ASKKTAGGNQPQH

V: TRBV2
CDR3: ASSALSGTNYNEQF

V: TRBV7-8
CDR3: ASSSESGYHEQF

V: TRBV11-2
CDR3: ASSLEGRGRDGQY

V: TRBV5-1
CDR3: ASSLTGETEAF

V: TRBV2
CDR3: ASSSQGHTDTQY

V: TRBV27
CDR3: ASRQPGLAGAENTGELF

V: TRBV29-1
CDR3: SAGRGWQKSYNEQF

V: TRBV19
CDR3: ASSIGYFRDQPQH

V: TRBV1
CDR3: TSSQDISVEKLF

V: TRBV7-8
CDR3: ASSVGLAGGAGKEQF

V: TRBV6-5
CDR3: ASSYSRLNTEAF

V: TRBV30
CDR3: AWTTGLRGYT

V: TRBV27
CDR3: ASSFGQGKSYEQY

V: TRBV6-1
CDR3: ASSSGTGANYGYT

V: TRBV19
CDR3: ASTPQGSQPQH

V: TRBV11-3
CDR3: ASSLEVAGGGYEQF

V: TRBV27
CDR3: ASSFVARQPQH

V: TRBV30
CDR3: AWRGTGDWETQY

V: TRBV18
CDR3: ASSNQGYRTNTEAF

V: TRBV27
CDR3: ASSFGHPNTEAF

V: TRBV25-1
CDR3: ASSPRAGSLMNTEAF

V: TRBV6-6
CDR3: ASSRGTEAF

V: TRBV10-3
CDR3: AITENVRDTEAF

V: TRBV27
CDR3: ASSLEQGTNEKLF

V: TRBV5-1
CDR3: ASSLGDRGDIQY

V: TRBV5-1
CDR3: ASSSGQIHEQY

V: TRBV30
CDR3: AWSLENEAF

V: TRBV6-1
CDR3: ASSGDGGQEVGQY

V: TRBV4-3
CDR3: ASSQDPRGGSTEAF

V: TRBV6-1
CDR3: ASSLHGEGYNEQF

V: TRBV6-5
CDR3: ASRRGNYGYT

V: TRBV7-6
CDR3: ASSLGGSEAF

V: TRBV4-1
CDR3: ASSQEGGTGAYEQY